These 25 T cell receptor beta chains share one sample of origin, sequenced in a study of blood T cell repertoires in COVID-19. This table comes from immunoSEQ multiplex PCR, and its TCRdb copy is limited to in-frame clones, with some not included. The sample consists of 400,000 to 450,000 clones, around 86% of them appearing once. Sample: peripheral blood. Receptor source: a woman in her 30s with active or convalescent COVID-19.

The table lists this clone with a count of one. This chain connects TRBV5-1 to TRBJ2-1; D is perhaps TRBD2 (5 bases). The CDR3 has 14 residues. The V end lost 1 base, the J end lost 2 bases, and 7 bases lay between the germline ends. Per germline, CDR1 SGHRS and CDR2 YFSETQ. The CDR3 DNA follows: TGCGCCAGCAGCTTGACTAGTCCCTACAATGAGCAGTTCTTC. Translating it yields CASSLTSPYNEQFF.

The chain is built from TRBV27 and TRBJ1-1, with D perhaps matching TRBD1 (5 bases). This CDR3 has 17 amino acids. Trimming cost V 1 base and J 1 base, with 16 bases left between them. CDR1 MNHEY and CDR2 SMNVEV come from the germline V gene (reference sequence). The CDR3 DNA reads TGTGCCAGCAGTTTATGGTCGGCATCTGGGGCGAACACTGAAGCTTTCTTT. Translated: CASSLWSASGANTEAFF.

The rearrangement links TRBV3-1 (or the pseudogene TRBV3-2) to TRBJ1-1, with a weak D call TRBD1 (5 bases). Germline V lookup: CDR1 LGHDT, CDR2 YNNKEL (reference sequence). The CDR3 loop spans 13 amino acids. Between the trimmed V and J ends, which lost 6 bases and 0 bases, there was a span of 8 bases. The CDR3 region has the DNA TGTGCCAGCAGGGACATGATGAACACTGAAGCTTTCTTT. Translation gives CASRDMMNTEAFF.

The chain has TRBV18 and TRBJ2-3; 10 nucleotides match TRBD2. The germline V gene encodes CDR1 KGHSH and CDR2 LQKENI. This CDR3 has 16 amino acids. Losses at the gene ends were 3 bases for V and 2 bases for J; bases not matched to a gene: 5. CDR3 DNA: TGTGCCAGCTCACCGAGACTAGCGGGCTCCACAGATACGCAGTATTTT. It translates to CASSPRLAGSTDTQYF. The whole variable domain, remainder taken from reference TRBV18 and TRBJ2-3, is NAGVMQNPRHLVRRRGQEARLRCSPMKGHSHVYWYRQLPEEGLKFMVYLQKENIIDESGMPKERFSAEFPKEGPSILRIQQVVRGDSAAYFCASSPRLAGSTDTQYFGPGTRLTVL.

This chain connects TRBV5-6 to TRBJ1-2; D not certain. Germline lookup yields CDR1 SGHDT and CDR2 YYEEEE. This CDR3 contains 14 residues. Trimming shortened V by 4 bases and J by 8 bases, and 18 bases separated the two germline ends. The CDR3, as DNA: TGTGCCAGCAGCCACCGCAACAACCCGGGAGGCTACACCTTC. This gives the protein CASSHRNNPGGYTF. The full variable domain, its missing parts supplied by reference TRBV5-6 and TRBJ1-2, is DAGVTQSPTHLIKTRGQQVTLRCSPKSGHDTVSWYQQALGQGPQFIFQYYEEEERQRGNFPDRFSGHQFPNYSSELNVNALLLGDSALYLCASSHRNNPGGYTFGSGTRLTVV.

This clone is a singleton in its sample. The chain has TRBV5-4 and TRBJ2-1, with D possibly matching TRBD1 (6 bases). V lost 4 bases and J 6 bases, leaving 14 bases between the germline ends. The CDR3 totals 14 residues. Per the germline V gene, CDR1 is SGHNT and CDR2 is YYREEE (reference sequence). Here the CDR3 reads CASSTKTGSNEQFF. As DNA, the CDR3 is TGTGCCAGCAGCACGAAAACAGGGTCCAATGAGCAGTTCTTC.

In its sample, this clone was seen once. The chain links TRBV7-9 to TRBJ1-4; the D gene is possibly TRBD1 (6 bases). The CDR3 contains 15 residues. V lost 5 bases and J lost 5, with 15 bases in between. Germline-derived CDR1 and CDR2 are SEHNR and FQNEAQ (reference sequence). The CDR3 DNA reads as TGTGCCAGCAGCATCCTACAGGGACAAAATGAAAAACTGTTTTTT. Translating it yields CASSILQGQNEKLFF.

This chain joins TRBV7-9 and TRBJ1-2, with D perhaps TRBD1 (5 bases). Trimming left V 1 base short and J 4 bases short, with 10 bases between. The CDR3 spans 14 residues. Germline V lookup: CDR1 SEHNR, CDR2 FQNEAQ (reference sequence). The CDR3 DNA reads TGTGCCAGCAGCTTAGTCTGGGGCCTCTATGGCTACACCTTC. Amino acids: CASSLVWGLYGYTF.

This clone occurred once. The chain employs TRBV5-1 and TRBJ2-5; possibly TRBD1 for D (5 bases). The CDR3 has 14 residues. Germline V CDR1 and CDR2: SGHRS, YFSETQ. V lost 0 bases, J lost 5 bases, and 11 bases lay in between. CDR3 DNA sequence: TGCGCCAGCAGCTTGGAAAGGGGCCGGGAGACCCAGTACTTC. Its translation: CASSLERGRETQYF.

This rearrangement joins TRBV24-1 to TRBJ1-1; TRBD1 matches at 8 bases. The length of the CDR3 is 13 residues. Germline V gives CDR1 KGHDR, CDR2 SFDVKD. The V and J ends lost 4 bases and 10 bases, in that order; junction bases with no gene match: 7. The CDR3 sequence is CATSDVGQAGAFF. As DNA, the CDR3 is TGTGCCACCAGTGACGTGGGACAGGCTGGAGCTTTCTTT.

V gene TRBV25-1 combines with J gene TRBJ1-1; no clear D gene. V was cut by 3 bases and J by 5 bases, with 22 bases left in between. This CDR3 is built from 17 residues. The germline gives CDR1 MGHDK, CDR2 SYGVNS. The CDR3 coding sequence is TGTGCCAGCAGTGAGTGGGATATCGGTGGAGGAAGAACTGAAGCTTTCTTT. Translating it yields CASSEWDIGGGRTEAFF.

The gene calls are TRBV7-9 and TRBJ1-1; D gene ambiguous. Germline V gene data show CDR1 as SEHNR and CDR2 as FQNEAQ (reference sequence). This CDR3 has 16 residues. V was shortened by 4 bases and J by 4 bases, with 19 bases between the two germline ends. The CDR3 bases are TGTGCCAGCAGCTATACCACGGGGTCCCTCGGCACTGAAGCTTTCTTT. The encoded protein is CASSYTTGSLGTEAFF.

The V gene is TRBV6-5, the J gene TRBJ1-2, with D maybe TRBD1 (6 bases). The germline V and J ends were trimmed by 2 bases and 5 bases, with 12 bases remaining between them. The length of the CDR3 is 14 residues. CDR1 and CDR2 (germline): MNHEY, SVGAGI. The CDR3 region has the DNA TGTGCCAGCAGTTACAACAGGGAGACGTATGGCTACACCTTC. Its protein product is CASSYNRETYGYTF.

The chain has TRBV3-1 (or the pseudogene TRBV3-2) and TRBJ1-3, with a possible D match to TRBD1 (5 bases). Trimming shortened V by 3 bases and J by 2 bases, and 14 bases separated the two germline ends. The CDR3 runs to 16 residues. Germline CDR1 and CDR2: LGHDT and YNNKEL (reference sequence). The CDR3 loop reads CASSQPQGLAGNTIYF. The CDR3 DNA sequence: TGTGCCAGCAGCCAGCCTCAGGGCCTAGCTGGAAACACCATATATTTT.

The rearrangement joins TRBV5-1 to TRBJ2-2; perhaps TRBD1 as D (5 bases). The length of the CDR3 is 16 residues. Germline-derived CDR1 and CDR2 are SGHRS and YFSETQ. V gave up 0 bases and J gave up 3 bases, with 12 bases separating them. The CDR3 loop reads CASSLAQGGDTGELFF. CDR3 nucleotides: TGCGCCAGCAGCTTGGCGCAGGGTGGCGACACCGGGGAGCTGTTTTTT. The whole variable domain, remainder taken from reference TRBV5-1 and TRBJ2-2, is KAGVTQTPRYLIKTRGQQVTLSCSPISGHRSVSWYQQTPGQGLQFLFEYFSETQRNKGNFPGRFSGRQFSNSRSEMNVSTLELGDSALYLCASSLAQGGDTGELFFGEGSRLTVL.

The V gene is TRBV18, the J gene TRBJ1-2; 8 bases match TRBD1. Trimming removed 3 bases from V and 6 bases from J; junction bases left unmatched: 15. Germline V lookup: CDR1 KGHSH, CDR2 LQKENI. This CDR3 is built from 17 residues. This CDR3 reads CASSPRTGLEVLDGYTF. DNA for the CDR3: TGTGCCAGCTCACCCCGGACAGGGTTAGAAGTTTTGGATGGCTACACCTTC.

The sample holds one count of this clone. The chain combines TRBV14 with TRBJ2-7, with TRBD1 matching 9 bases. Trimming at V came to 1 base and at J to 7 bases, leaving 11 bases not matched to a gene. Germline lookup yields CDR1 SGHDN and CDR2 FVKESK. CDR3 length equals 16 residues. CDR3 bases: TGTGCCAGCAGCCAAGCCACAGGGGGCGGTTTCTATGAGCAGTACTTC. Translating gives CASSQATGGGFYEQYF.

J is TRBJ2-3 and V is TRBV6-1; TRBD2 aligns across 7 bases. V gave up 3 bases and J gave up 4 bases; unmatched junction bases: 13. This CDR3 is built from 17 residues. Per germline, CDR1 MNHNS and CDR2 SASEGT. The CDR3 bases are TGTGCCAGCAGTGAGATTATCGGGGCCCGGGGGGCAGATACGCAGTATTTT. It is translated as CASSEIIGARGADTQYF.

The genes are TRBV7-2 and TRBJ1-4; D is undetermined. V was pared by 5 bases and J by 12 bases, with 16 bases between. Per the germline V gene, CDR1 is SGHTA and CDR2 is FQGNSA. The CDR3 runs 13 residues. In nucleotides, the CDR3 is TGTGCCAGCAGCACCCAGACCGGGGTACAACTGTTTTTT. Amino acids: CASSTQTGVQLFF.

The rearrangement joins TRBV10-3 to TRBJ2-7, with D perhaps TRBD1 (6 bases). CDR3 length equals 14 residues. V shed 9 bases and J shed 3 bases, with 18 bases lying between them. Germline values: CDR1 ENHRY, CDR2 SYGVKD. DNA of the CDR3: TGTGCCATAAGAGAAGACAGGTCGATCTACGAGCAGTACTTC. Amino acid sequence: CAIREDRSIYEQYF.

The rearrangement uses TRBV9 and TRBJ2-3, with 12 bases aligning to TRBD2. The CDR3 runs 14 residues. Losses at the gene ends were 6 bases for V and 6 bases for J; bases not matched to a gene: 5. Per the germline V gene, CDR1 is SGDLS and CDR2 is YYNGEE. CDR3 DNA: TGTGCCAGCACTAGCGGGGGGGCCGCGGATACGCAGTATTTT. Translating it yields CASTSGGAADTQYF.

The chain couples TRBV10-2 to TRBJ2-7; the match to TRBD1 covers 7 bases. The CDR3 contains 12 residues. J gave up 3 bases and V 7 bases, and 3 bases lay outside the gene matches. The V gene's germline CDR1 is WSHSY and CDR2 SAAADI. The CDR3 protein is CASKAGGYEQYF. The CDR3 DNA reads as TGCGCCAGCAAGGCAGGGGGCTACGAGCAGTACTTC.

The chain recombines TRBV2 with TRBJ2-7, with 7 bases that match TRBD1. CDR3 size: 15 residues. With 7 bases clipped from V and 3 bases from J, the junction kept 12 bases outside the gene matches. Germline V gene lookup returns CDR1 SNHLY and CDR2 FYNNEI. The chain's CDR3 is CASTLAGTDNYEQYF. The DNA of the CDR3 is TGTGCCAGCACCCTAGCCGGGACAGATAACTACGAGCAGTACTTC.

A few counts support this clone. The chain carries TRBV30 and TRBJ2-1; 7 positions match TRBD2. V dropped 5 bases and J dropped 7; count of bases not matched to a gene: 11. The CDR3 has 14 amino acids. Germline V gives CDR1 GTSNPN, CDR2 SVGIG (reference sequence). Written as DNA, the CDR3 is TGTGCCTGGGATTGGGGAGGGCAAGGGAATGAGCAGTTCTTC. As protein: CAWDWGGQGNEQFF.

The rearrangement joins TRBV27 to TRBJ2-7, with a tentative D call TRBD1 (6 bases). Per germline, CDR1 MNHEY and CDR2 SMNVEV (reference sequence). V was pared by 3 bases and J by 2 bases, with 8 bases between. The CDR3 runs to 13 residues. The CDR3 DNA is TGTGCCAGCAGTTTCAGGGACACCTACGAGCAGTACTTC. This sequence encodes CASSFRDTYEQYF.